This TCR beta chain was captured by sequencing in a study of blood T cell repertoires in COVID-19. The wider study: From T cells, B-cell-depleted T cells, or PBMCs came the material, which was cDNA or gDNA.

The CDR3 runs to 14 residues. Germline V gene sequence: CDR1 SGHAT, CDR2 FQNNGV. Trimming removed 4 bases at V and 4 bases at J, with 13 bases between. A COVID-19 case had been met by exposed participants during the 2 weeks before study entry. The repertoire was sequenced with immunoSEQ multiplex PCR; TCRdb's copy has only in-frame clones and lacks some. Of more than 300,000 clones listed, approximately 90% are singletons. The chain has TRBV11-2 and TRBJ1-1, with D perhaps TRBD1 (5 bases). The source material was PBMCs or T cells enriched from blood (not recorded which). The receptor was isolated from a woman in her thirties who had been exposed to COVID-19. The CDR3 nucleotides read TGTGCCAGCAGCTCGATAAGGGGCGGCACTGAAGCTTTCTTT. The encoded protein is CASSSIRGGTEAFF.